Below, 30 T cell receptor beta chains from the same sample are listed, as sequenced in a study of T cell repertoires in ileal Crohn's disease. Indicated time point: neoterminal ileum biopsy at postoperative endoscopy, about 6 months after surgery. TCRdb's copy holds only in-frame clones and misses some; the assay was immunoSEQ multiplex PCR. The sample comprises about 1,700 clones, more than 70% of which are singletons, and 6.5% rests with the top ten. The specimen was ileal tissue. These receptors all stem from an adult with Crohn's disease.

V and J are TRBV7-2 and TRBJ2-1, with D maybe TRBD1 (5 bases). Germline CDR1 and CDR2: SGHTA and FQGNSA. Trimming took 5 bases from V and 8 from J, leaving 25 bases between them. This CDR3 comprises 17 residues. The CDR3 reads CASSPGLGRQGIDEQFF. As DNA, the CDR3 is TGTGCCAGCAGCCCAGGATTAGGGCGGCAGGGTATCGATGAGCAGTTCTTC.

V and J are TRBV18 and TRBJ1-1, with 12 bases lining up with TRBD1. Germline values: CDR1 KGHSH, CDR2 LQKENI. The V gene end was trimmed by 3 bases and the J gene end by 7 bases; junction bases not matched to a gene: 3. CDR3 length: 14 residues. CDR3 residues: CASSPGQGAVEAFF. The CDR3 bases are TGTGCCAGCTCACCGGGACAGGGGGCCGTTGAAGCTTTCTTT.

CDR3 sequence reads: CASSLEDRGTGEQFF. The CDR3 DNA reads as TGCGCCAGCAGCTTGGAGGACAGGGGAACGGGTGAGCAGTTCTTC. The J gene is TRBJ2-1, the V gene TRBV5-1, with 9 bases matching TRBD1. The CDR3 extends over 15 amino acids. The germline V gene encodes CDR1 SGHRS and CDR2 YFSETQ. After removal of 0 bases from V and 9 bases from J, the junction contained 7 bases not matched to a gene.

This chain uses TRBV2 with TRBJ2-2, with D perhaps given as TRBD1 or TRBD2 (5 bases each). Trimming cost V 3 bases and J 5 bases, with 10 bases left between them. Germline-derived CDR1 and CDR2 are SNHLY and FYNNEI. The length of the CDR3 is 14 residues. The CDR3 loop reads CASSEGEGTGELFF. The CDR3 DNA sequence: TGTGCCAGCAGTGAGGGAGAGGGGACCGGGGAGCTGTTTTTT.

The gene calls are TRBV4-1 and TRBJ1-1; a weak D match, TRBD1 (6 bases). Germline lookup yields CDR1 MGHRA and CDR2 YSYEKL. V was pared by 4 bases and J by 1 base, with 10 bases between. This CDR3 is 14 amino acids long. The CDR3 here is CASSRTTGNTEAFF. The DNA for the CDR3 is TGCGCCAGCAGCCGCACGACAGGGAACACTGAAGCTTTCTTT.

This chain links TRBV2 with TRBJ1-4; TRBD1 is a possible D gene (6 bases). Germline CDR1 reads SNHLY; CDR2 reads FYNNEI. V was trimmed by 4 bases and J by 3 bases, leaving 12 bases between them. This CDR3 has 15 residues. In DNA form, the CDR3 reads TGTGCCAGCAGTGCAACAGGGCTGGCTAATGAAAAACTGTTTTTT. Translating it yields CASSATGLANEKLFF.

This clone occurred once. The chain couples TRBV16 to TRBJ2-1; TRBD2 matches at 8 bases. This CDR3 has 13 residues. CDR1 and CDR2 from the germline V gene are KGHSY and FQNENV. The V and J ends lost 4 bases and 7 bases, in that order; junction bases with no gene match: 3. The DNA of the CDR3 is TGTGCCAGCAGCCCCGGGGGGGTAAATGAGCAGTTCTTC. As protein: CASSPGGVNEQFF. Based on the CDR3 plus reference TRBV16 and TRBJ2-1, the full variable domain is GEEVAQTPKHLVRGEGQKAKLYCAPIKGHSYVFWYQQVLKNEFKFLISFQNENVFDETGMPKERFSAKCLPNSPCSLEIQATKLEDSAVYFCASSPGGVNEQFFGPGTRLTVL.

The chain recombines TRBV5-1 with TRBJ2-5; 10 bases match TRBD1. Germline V lookup: CDR1 SGHRS, CDR2 YFSETQ. V was clipped by 1 base and J by 3 bases; unmatched bases: 3. This CDR3 contains 15 residues. The CDR3 protein is CASSLMGTGEETQYF. The CDR3 nucleotides read TGCGCCAGCAGCTTGATGGGGACAGGGGAAGAGACCCAGTACTTC. Supplemented by reference TRBV5-1 and TRBJ2-5, the full variable domain reads KAGVTQTPRYLIKTRGQQVTLSCSPISGHRSVSWYQQTPGQGLQFLFEYFSETQRNKGNFPGRFSGRQFSNSRSEMNVSTLELGDSALYLCASSLMGTGEETQYFGPGTRLLVL.

The V gene is TRBV7-2, the J gene TRBJ1-5; D is unresolved. V lost 1 base and J lost 5, with 9 bases in between. Germline V gives CDR1 SGHTA, CDR2 FQGNSA. The length of the CDR3 is 14 residues. CDR3: CASSLEFGYQPQHF. In nucleotides, the CDR3 is TGTGCCAGCAGCTTAGAATTCGGATATCAGCCCCAGCATTTT. The whole variable domain, filled in from reference TRBV7-2 and TRBJ1-5, reads GAGVSQSPSNKVTEKGKDVELRCDPISGHTALYWYRQSLGQGLEFLIYFQGNSAPDKSGLPSDRFSAERTGGSVSTLTIQRTQQEDSAVYLCASSLEFGYQPQHFGDGTRLSIL.

The genes are TRBV7-9 and TRBJ2-3; D tentatively reads TRBD1 or TRBD2 (5 bases each). Trimming pared 3 bases from V and 4 bases from J, leaving 11 bases between. This CDR3 has 14 amino acids. CDR1 SEHNR and CDR2 FQNEAQ come from the germline V gene (reference sequence). The DNA of the CDR3 is TGTGCCAGCAGCTTCTTAACGGGACCAGATACGCAGTATTTT. Its protein is CASSFLTGPDTQYF.

The chain recombines TRBV27 with TRBJ2-2; 8 nucleotides line up with TRBD1. This CDR3 has 15 amino acids. The germline V gene encodes CDR1 MNHEY and CDR2 SMNVEV (reference sequence). The V and J ends lost 11 bases and 7 bases, in that order; junction bases with no gene match: 15. CDR3 sequence: CACTSLQGAVGELFF. The CDR3 DNA is TGTGCCTGTACCTCCCTCCAGGGGGCTGTCGGGGAGCTGTTTTTT.

The chain uses TRBV6-5 and TRBJ1-1, with 8 bases matching TRBD1. J was trimmed by 4 bases and V by 0 bases; bases with no gene match: 4. Germline CDR1 reads MNHEY; CDR2 reads SVGAGI. There are 15 residues in the CDR3. The CDR3 bases are TGTGCCAGCAGTTACTCCCCGACAGGGGCCACTGAAGCTTTCTTT. Translation gives CASSYSPTGATEAFF.

The V call is TRBV28, the J call TRBJ1-5, with D perhaps TRBD1 (5 bases). V lost 6 bases and J lost 6, with 18 bases in between. The CDR3 is made up of 15 amino acids. The germline CDR1 and CDR2 sequences are MDHEN and SYDVKM. CDR3 in amino acids: CASSWGPRVGQPQHF. The CDR3 coding sequence is TGTGCCAGCAGCTGGGGACCCAGGGTGGGTCAGCCCCAGCATTTT.

The chain recombines TRBV5-8 with TRBJ1-1; D may be TRBD1 (6 bases). V dropped 0 bases and J dropped 0 bases, with 9 bases sitting between them. The CDR3 totals 15 residues. Germline V CDR1 and CDR2: SGHTS, YDEGEE. The CDR3 sequence: CASSLARTVNTEAFF. In DNA form, the CDR3 reads TGTGCCAGCAGCTTGGCCCGGACAGTGAACACTGAAGCTTTCTTT.

The rearrangement links TRBV27 to TRBJ1-4; D is unclear. The V gene lost 0 bases and the J gene lost 7 bases, with 9 bases spanning the gap. The germline CDR1 and CDR2 sequences are MNHEY and SMNVEV (reference sequence). The CDR3 has 14 residues. DNA of the CDR3: TGTGCCAGCAGTTTATCACCCCTAGTTGAAAAACTGTTTTTT. Translating gives CASSLSPLVEKLFF.

V usage is TRBV20-1 and J usage is TRBJ1-1, with unresolved D. From germline, CDR1 is DFQATT and CDR2 SNEGSKA (reference sequence). The CDR3 length is 11 residues. V dropped 3 bases and J dropped 1 base, with 3 bases sitting between them. CDR3 nucleotides: TGCAGTGCTAGTTGGAACACTGAAGCTTTCTTT. This translates into CSASWNTEAFF.

This rearrangement joins TRBV19 to TRBJ1-4; possible D gene TRBD1, 6 bases. The V and J ends lost 10 bases and 3 bases respectively, with 15 bases between them. Germline V gene data show CDR1 as LNHDA and CDR2 as SQIVND (reference sequence). This CDR3 region has 14 residues. CDR3 region: CATSGGAANEKLFF. The CDR3 DNA sequence: TGTGCCACCTCGGGGGGCGCGGCTAATGAAAAACTGTTTTTT.

This chain links TRBV19 with TRBJ1-1; 9 nucleotides match TRBD1. The CDR3 runs to 15 residues. Trimming cost V 5 bases and J 6 bases; bases outside gene matches: 10. CDR1 and CDR2 (germline): LNHDA, SQIVND (reference sequence). The CDR3 spells CASSRGQGFNPEAFF. CDR3 DNA sequence: TGTGCCAGTAGTCGGGGACAGGGATTCAACCCTGAAGCTTTCTTT.

The chain links TRBV20-1 to TRBJ2-3; D is unresolved. Trimming removed 4 bases from V and 4 bases from J, with 6 bases in between. Germline assignment: CDR1 DFQATT and CDR2 SNEGSKA (reference sequence). The CDR3 is made up of 11 amino acids. Written as DNA, the CDR3 is TGCAGTGCTACCCCATCAGATACGCAGTATTTT. Translation gives CSATPSDTQYF.

This clone was seen only once. This chain uses TRBV6-5 with TRBJ1-2; a possible D gene is TRBD1 (5 bases). V lost 8 bases to trimming and J lost 8 bases, with 18 bases between them. CDR3 length equals 13 residues. CDR1 is MNHEY, CDR2 SVGAGI, per germline. CDR3 sequence (DNA): TGTGCCAGCGGGGGGTCCGGGTACGGGGGCTACACCTTC. Translating it yields CASGGSGYGGYTF.

The J gene is TRBJ2-5, the V gene TRBV7-2, with 10 nucleotides matching TRBD2. The V gene's germline CDR1 is SGHTA and CDR2 FQGNSA. CDR3 length: 16 residues. With 1 base clipped from V and 5 bases from J, the junction kept 7 bases outside the gene matches. The CDR3 loop reads CASSLVESGGAETQYF. In DNA, the CDR3 is TGTGCCAGCAGCTTAGTAGAGAGCGGGGGGGCCGAGACCCAGTACTTC.

The chain recombines TRBV20-1 with TRBJ2-1, with 7 bases aligning to TRBD1. After removal of 3 bases from V and 10 bases from J, the junction contained 3 bases not matched to a gene. The CDR3 totals 11 residues. Germline assignment: CDR1 DFQATT and CDR2 SNEGSKA (reference sequence). The CDR3 sequence is CSARIQGEQFF. CDR3 DNA: TGCAGTGCTAGGATACAGGGGGAGCAGTTCTTC.

V is TRBV5-5 and J is TRBJ2-5; 7 bases map to TRBD1. J was trimmed by 3 bases and V by 0 bases; bases with no gene match: 2. The CDR3 length is 14 residues. CDR1 and CDR2 (germline): SGHKS, YYEKEE (reference sequence). DNA of the CDR3: TGTGCCAGCAGCTTGGGGGACAGAAAAGAGACCCAGTACTTC. This gives the protein CASSLGDRKETQYF.

V and J are TRBV28 and TRBJ2-7; 16 bases agree with TRBD2. This CDR3 contains 16 residues. Germline values: CDR1 MDHEN, CDR2 SYDVKM. The junction had 6 bases not matched to a gene; V was cut back by 4 bases and J by 6 bases. DNA of the CDR3: TGTGCCAGCAGTTCCCCTGGGACTAGCGGGGGGGCCGAGCAGTACGTC. Translation: CASSSPGTSGGAEQYV.

The chain couples TRBV2 to TRBJ1-3; D gene ambiguous. The germline V gene has CDR1 SNHLY and CDR2 FYNNEI. Trimming took off 2 bases at V and 4 bases at J, with 3 bases between the two ends. The CDR3 extends over 12 amino acids. DNA of the CDR3: TGTGCCAGCAGTGAAACCGGAAACACCATATATTTT. Its protein is CASSETGNTIYF.

The genes are TRBV6-1 and TRBJ2-7; 10 nucleotides align to TRBD1. The trim removed 6 bases at V and 2 bases at J, leaving 4 bases unmatched. The CDR3 runs to 14 residues. The germline V gene encodes CDR1 MNHNS and CDR2 SASEGT. For the CDR3, the DNA is TGTGCCAGCAGAAGGGACAGGGGACCCTACGAGCAGTACGTC. Translation gives CASRRDRGPYEQYV.

V and J are TRBV7-2 and TRBJ1-5; no reliable D call. Germline CDR1 reads SGHTA; CDR2 reads FQGNSA. Trimming removed 3 bases at V and 8 bases at J, with 8 bases between. The CDR3 loop spans 12 amino acids. This CDR3 is CASSFLQKPQHF. CDR3 in DNA: TGTGCCAGCAGCTTTTTACAGAAGCCCCAGCATTTT.

The chain recombines TRBV10-3 with TRBJ2-2, with D perhaps matching TRBD1 or TRBD2 (6 bases each). The CDR3 has 15 amino acids. Trimming removed 7 bases at V and 0 bases at J, with 12 bases between. Germline lookup yields CDR1 ENHRY and CDR2 SYGVKD. The CDR3 DNA follows: TGTGCCATCAAAGGGGGGCAGGCGAACACCGGGGAGCTGTTTTTT. Translated: CAIKGGQANTGELFF.

The chain has TRBV11-2 and TRBJ2-5; 12 bases line up with TRBD2. The V gene end was trimmed by 8 bases and the J gene end by 5 bases; junction bases not matched to a gene: 12. The germline CDR1 and CDR2 sequences are SGHAT and FQNNGV. This CDR3 comprises 16 residues. This CDR3 reads CASGPGLAGQGETQYF. CDR3 nucleotide sequence: TGTGCCAGCGGGCCGGGACTAGCGGGTCAAGGGGAGACCCAGTACTTC.

This clone was counted a few times. The chain couples TRBV12-5 to TRBJ1-2; no clear D gene. The CDR3 has 16 residues. Germline CDR1 and CDR2: LGHNT and FRNRAP. Trimming removed 0 bases at V and 8 bases at J, with 19 bases between. The CDR3 loop reads CASGLVEGLNSEGYTF. CDR3 nucleotides: TGTGCTAGTGGTTTGGTAGAGGGATTAAATAGCGAAGGCTACACCTTC.